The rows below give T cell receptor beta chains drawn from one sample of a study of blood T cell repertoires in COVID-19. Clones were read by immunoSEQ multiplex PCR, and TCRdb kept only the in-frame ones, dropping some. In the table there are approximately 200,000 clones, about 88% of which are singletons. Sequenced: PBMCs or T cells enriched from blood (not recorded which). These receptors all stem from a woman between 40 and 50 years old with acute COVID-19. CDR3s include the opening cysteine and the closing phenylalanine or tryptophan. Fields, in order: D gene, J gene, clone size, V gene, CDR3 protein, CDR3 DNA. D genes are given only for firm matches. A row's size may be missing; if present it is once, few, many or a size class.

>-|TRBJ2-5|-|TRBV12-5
CASGLFGGSETQYF
TGTGCTAGTGGTTTGTTCGGAGGGTCGGAGACCCAGTACTTC
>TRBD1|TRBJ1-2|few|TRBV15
CATSRGTGEEGYTF
TGTGCCACCAGCAGGGGGACAGGGGAAGAAGGCTACACCTTC
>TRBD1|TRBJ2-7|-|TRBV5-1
CASSLAQGAQGEQYF
TGCGCCAGCAGCTTGGCACAGGGGGCGCAAGGCGAGCAGTACTTC
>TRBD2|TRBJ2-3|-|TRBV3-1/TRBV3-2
CARSGGRLAGGTFSTDTQYF
TGTGCCCGCAGCGGGGGGCGTCTAGCGGGGGGCACCTTTAGCACAGATACGCAGTATTTT
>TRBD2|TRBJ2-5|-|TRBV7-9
CASSWGTSGGQETQYF
TGTGCCAGCAGCTGGGGGACTAGCGGGGGCCAAGAGACCCAGTACTTC
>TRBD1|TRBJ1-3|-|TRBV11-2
CASRLLDRGSSGNTIYF
TGTGCCAGCCGGCTACTGGACAGGGGGAGCTCTGGAAACACCATATATTTT
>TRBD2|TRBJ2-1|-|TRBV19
CASTPTSGRREQFF
TGTGCCAGTACCCCGACTAGCGGGCGTCGTGAGCAGTTCTTC
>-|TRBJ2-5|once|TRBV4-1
CASSQVAERYQETQYF
TGCGCCAGCAGCCAAGTAGCGGAAAGGTACCAAGAGACCCAGTACTTC
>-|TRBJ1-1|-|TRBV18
CASSPSQAGNTEAFF
TGTGCCAGCTCACCATCCCAGGCAGGGAACACTGAAGCTTTCTTT
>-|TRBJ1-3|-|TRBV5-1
CASSTGRGAGNTIYF
TGCGCCAGCAGCACCGGACGGGGGGCGGGAAACACCATATATTTT
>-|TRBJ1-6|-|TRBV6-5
CASIATDLRSPLHF
TGTGCCAGCATTGCTACAGATCTCAGGTCACCCCTCCACTTT
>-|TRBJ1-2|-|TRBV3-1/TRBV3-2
CASSPGRGNYGYTF
TGTGCCAGCAGCCCCGGACGGGGAAACTATGGCTACACCTTC
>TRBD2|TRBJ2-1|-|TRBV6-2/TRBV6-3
CASSYYASGMNEQFF
TGTGCCAGCAGTTACTATGCTAGCGGGATGAATGAGCAGTTCTTC
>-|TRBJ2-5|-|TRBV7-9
CASRTVQETQYF
TGTGCCAGCAGGACAGTACAAGAGACCCAGTACTTC
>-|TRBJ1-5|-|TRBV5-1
CASSPAAGHQPQHF
TGCGCCAGCAGCCCTGCCGCGGGCCATCAGCCCCAGCATTTT
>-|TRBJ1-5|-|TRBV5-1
CASSLDWGLSQPQHF
TGCGCCAGCAGCTTGGACTGGGGGCTCAGTCAGCCCCAGCATTTT
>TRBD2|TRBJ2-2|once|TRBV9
CASSVGHPGLAGGEDTGELFF
TGTGCCAGCAGCGTGGGACACCCGGGACTAGCGGGAGGGGAGGACACCGGGGAGCTGTTTTTT
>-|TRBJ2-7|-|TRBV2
CARSSRVRGEQYF
TGTGCCAGAAGTTCACGGGTCCGAGGTGAGCAGTACTTC
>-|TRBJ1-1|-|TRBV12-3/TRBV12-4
CASSLHMNTEAFF
TGTGCCAGCAGCTTACACATGAACACTGAAGCTTTCTTT
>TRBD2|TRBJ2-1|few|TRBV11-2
CASSPTSGGEFF
TGTGCCAGCAGCCCGACTAGCGGAGGGGAGTTCTTC
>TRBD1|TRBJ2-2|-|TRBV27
CASSYGTGEQSTGELFF
TGTGCCAGCAGTTACGGGACAGGGGAACAAAGCACCGGGGAGCTGTTTTTT
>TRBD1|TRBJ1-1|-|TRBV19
CASSTQGGLNTEAFF
TGTGCCAGTAGTACCCAGGGGGGACTGAACACTGAAGCTTTCTTT
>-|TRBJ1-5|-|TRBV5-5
CASSLGQSNQPQHF
TGTGCCAGCAGCTTGGGACAGTCTAATCAGCCCCAGCATTTT
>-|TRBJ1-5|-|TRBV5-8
CASSLLYSGSGNQPQHF
TGTGCCAGCAGCTTGTTATATTCGGGGTCGGGCAATCAGCCCCAGCATTTT
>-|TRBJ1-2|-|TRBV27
CASSFGRRDYGYTF
TGTGCCAGCAGTTTCGGGAGAAGGGACTATGGCTACACCTTC
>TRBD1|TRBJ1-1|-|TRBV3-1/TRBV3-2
CASSLGTGLNTEAFF
TGTGCCAGCAGCCTGGGGACAGGGCTGAACACTGAAGCTTTCTTT
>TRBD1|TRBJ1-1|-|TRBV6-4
CASSRNARQGDGKTEAFF
TGTGCCAGCAGTAGAAACGCACGACAGGGAGATGGAAAGACTGAAGCTTTCTTT
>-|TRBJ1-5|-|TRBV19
CASSIESLSNQPQHF
TGTGCCAGTAGTATAGAGTCCCTTAGCAATCAGCCCCAGCATTTT
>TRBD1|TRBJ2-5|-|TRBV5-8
CASSSRTGGQETQYF
TGTGCCAGCAGCTCAAGGACAGGAGGCCAAGAGACCCAGTACTTC
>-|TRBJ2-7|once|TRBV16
CASSQYGDTWGGPAYEQYF
TGTGCCAGCAGCCAATACGGGGACACCTGGGGTGGCCCTGCCTACGAGCAGTACTTC
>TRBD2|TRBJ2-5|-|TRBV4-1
CASRVAGGHQETQYF
TGCGCCAGCAGGGTTGCGGGGGGGCACCAAGAGACCCAGTACTTC
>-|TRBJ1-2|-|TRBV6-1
CASSEAITTASNYGYTF
TGTGCCAGCAGTGAGGCGATAACGACAGCATCTAACTATGGCTACACCTTC
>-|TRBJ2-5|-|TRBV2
CASSDIRGAETQYF
TGTGCCAGCAGTGACATAAGGGGTGCGGAGACCCAGTACTTC
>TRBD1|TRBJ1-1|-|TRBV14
CASSGTGIVTEAFF
TGTGCCAGCAGCGGGACAGGGATTGTCACTGAAGCTTTCTTT
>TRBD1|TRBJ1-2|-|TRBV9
CASSVGTAPNYGYTF
TGTGCCAGCAGTGTAGGGACAGCCCCTAACTATGGCTACACCTTC
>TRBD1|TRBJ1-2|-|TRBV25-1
CASSGHRGLNGYTF
TGTGCCAGCAGTGGTCACAGGGGGCTCAATGGCTACACCTTC
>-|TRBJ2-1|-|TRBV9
CASSATGTDNNEQFF
TGTGCCAGCAGCGCAACGGGGACTGATAACAATGAGCAGTTCTTC
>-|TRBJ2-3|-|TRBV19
CASSIQGGADTQYF
TGTGCCAGTAGTATTCAGGGCGGCGCAGATACGCAGTATTTT
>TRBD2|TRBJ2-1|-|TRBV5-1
CASSLAVAGADEQFF
TGCGCCAGCAGCTTGGCGGTAGCGGGGGCGGATGAGCAGTTCTTC
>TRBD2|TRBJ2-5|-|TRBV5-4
CASSARGGGRLQETQYF
TGTGCCAGCAGCGCCCGGGGGGGCGGAAGACTACAAGAGACCCAGTACTTC
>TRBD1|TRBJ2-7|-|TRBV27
CASSPRQGRHEQYF
TGTGCCAGCAGTCCAAGACAGGGAAGGCACGAGCAGTACTTC
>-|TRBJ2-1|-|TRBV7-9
CASSSRQYNEQFF
TGTGCCAGCAGCTCCCGACAGTACAATGAGCAGTTCTTC
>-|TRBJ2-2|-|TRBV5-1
CASAGYGGELFF
TGCGCCAGCGCAGGGTACGGCGGGGAGCTGTTTTTT
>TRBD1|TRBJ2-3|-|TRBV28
CASRDRADTQYF
TGTGCCAGCCGAGACAGGGCAGATACGCAGTATTTT
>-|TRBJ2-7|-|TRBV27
CASSFHTQGEQYF
TGTGCCAGCAGTTTCCATACCCAGGGAGAGCAGTACTTC
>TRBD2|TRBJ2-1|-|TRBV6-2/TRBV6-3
CASSYSRAGAVLNEQFF
TGTGCCAGCAGTTACTCAAGAGCGGGAGCTGTCCTTAATGAGCAGTTCTTC
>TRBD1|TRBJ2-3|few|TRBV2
CASSYDRGTDTQYF
TGTGCCAGCAGTTATGACAGGGGCACAGATACGCAGTATTTT